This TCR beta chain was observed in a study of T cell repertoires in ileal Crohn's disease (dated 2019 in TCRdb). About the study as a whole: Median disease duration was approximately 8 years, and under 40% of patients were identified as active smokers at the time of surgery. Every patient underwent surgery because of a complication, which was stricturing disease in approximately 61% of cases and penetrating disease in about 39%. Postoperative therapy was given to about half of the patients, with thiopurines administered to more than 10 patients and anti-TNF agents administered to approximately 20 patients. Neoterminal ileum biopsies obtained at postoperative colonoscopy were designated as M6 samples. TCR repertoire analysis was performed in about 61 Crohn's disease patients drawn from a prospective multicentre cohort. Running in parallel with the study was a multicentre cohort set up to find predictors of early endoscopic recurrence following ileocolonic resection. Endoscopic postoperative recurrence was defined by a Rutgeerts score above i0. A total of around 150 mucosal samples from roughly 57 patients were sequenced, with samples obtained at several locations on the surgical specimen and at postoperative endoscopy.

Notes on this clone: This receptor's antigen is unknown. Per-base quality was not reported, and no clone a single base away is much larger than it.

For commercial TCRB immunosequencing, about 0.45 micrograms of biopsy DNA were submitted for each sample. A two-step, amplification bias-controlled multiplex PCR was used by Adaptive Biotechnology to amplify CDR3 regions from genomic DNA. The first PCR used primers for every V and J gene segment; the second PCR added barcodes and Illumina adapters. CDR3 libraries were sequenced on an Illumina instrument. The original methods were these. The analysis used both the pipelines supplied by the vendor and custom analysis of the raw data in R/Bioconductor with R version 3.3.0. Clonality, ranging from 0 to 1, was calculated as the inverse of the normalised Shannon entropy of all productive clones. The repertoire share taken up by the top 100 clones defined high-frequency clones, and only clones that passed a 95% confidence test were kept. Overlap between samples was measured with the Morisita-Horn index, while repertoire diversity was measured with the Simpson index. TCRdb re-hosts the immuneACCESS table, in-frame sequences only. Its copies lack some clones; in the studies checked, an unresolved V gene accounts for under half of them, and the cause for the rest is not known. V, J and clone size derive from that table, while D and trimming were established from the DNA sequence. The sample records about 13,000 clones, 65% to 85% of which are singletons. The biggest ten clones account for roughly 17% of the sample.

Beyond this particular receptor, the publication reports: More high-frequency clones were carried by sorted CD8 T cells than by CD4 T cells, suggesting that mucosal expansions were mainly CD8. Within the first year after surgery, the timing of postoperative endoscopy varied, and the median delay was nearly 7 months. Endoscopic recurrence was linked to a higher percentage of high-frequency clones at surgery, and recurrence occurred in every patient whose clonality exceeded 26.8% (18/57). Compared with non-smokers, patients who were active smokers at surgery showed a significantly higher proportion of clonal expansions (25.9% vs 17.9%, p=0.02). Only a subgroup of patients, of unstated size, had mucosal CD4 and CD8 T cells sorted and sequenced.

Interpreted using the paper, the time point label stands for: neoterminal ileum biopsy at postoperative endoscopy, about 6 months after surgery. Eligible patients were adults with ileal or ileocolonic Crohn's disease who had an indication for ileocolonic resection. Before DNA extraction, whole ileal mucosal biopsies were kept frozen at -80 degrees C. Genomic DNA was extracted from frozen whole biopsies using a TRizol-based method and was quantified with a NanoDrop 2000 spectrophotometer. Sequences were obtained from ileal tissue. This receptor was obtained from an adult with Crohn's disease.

The nucleotide sequence is given as TGCGCCAGCATGAGCGCAGGGGAGCGGGAGCAGTACTTC. This codes for CASMSAGEREQYF. The V and J genes are TRBV5-1 and TRBJ2-5; a stretch of 8 junction bases matches TRBD2. From a lookup of the germline V gene, CDR1 and CDR2 are SGHRS and YFSETQ. At the junction V is shortened by 6 bases and J by 11 bases; bases outside the gene matches: 12. The CDR3, from cysteine to phenylalanine, totals 13 residues. Kept here is only the CDR3 DNA, which spans 39 bases and is read in frame from base 1.